Sequencing of this TCR beta chain was carried out in a study of T cell responses to AZD1222 COVID-19 vaccine. Study-wide context: Combined were second doses at about 4 or about 12 weeks.

Study findings and constraints: At baseline, seropositivity was found in only a handful of AZD1222 recipients. At 160-218 and 743-854, vaccine-associated CD4 TCRs were dominant, and they spanned spike. The study sampled repertoires only after the peak T cell response.

Only in-frame clones appear in the TCRdb table, and some are missing; sequencing was by immunoSEQ multiplex PCR. Among 100,000 or so clones listed, approximately 90% were seen once. The CDR3 consists of 13 residues. V was trimmed by 4 bases and J by 4 bases, leaving 11 bases between them. CDR1 SGHRS and CDR2 YFSETQ come from the germline V gene. As regards this clone: Its target is not known.

The chain has TRBV5-1 and TRBJ1-2; D is unresolved. This clonotype was obtained from an adult in good health. The sequencing here drew on peripheral blood, taken on day 0 of AZD1222 vaccination. The DNA for the CDR3 is TGCGCCAGCAGCCTGGACTCCCGCTATGGCTACACCTTC. Translated, it gives CASSLDSRYGYTF.